This paragraph reports one TCR beta chain. Its antigen is not known. This entry comes from a study of post-analysis software for immune sequencing data. On the study more broadly: The patients showed relapsing-remitting, secondary progressive and progressive-relapsing multiple sclerosis courses. Study results and caveats: Five or six TRBV segments, TRBV5-6, TRBV5-1 and TRBV20-1 among them, were found more frequent in patients than controls. The study found significantly lower normalized Chao1 diversity in multiple sclerosis patients than in controls.

The CDR3 sequence is 16 residues long. The V end was cut by 4 bases, the J end by 0 bases, with 13 bases between. Per the germline V gene, CDR1 is MRHNA and CDR2 is SNTAGT. Unique molecular identifiers were carried by the TCR beta cDNA libraries. TCRdb processed the PCR reads anew with MiXCR; each CDR3 protein has one entry. The table includes hundreds of thousands of distinct CDR3 sequences, about 40% detected once. The rearrangement links TRBV6-4 to TRBJ2-1; D gene uncertain. Sequenced material: blood. The sequence was collected from a girl aged 2 to 9 with multiple sclerosis. CDR3 sequence (DNA): TGTGCCAGCAGTGTCGACTTTTCAAGCTCCTACAATGAGCAGTTCTTC. It specifies CASSVDFSSSYNEQFF.